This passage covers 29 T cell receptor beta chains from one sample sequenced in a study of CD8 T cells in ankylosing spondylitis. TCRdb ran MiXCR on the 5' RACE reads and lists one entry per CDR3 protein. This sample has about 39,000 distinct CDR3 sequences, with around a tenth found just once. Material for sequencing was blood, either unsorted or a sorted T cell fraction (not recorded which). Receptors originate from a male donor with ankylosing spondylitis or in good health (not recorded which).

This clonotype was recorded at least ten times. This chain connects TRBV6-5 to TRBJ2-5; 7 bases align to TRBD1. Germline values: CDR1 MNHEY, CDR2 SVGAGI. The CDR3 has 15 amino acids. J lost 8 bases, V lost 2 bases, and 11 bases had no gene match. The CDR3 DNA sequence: TGTGCCAGCAGTTACCCGGGGACAGACACCGGTACCCAGTACTTC. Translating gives CASSYPGTDTGTQYF.

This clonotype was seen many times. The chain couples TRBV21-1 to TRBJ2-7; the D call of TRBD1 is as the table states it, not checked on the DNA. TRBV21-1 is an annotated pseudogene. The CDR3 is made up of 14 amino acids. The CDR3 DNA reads TGTGCCAGCAGCAAAGCGGGGCGGGGTCACGAGCAGTACTTC. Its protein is CASSKAGRGHEQYF.

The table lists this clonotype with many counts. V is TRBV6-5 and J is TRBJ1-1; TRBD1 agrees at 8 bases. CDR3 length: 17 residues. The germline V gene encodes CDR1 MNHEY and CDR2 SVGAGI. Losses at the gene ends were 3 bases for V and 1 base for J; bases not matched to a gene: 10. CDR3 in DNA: TGTGCCAGCAGTTATCCATCAGGGGGCTCCTCGAACACTGAAGCTTTCTTT. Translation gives CASSYPSGGSSNTEAFF.

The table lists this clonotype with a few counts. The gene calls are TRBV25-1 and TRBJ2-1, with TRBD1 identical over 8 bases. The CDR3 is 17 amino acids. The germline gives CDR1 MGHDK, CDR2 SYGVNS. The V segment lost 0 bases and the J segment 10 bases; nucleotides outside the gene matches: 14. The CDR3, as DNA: TGTGCCAGCAGTGAATATATAGGTGCGGGCAGGGGGCCAGAGCAGTTCTTC. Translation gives CASSEYIGAGRGPEQFF.

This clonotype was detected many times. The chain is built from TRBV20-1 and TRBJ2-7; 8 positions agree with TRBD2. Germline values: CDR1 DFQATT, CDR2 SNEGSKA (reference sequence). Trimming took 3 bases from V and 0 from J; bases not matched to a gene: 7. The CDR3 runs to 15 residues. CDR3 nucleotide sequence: TGCAGTGCTAGGCGTCGGGAGGGCCTCTCCTACGAGCAGTACTTC. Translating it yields CSARRREGLSYEQYF.

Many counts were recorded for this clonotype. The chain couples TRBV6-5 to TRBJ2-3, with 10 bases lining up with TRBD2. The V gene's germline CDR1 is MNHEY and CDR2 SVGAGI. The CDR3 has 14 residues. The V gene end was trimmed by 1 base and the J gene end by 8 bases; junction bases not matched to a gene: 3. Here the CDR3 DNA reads TGTGCCAGCAGTTACTTGGGGACTAGCGTTACGCAGTATTTT. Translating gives CASSYLGTSVTQYF.

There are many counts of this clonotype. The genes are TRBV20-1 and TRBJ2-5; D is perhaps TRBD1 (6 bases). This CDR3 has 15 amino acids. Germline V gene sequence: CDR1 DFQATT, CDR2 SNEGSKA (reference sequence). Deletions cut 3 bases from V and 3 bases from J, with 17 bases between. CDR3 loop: CSASHQNHREETQYF. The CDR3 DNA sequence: TGCAGTGCTAGTCACCAAAACCACAGGGAAGAGACCCAGTACTTC.

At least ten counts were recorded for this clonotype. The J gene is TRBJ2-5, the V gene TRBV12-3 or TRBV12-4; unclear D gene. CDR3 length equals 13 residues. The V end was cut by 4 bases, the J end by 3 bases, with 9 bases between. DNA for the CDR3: TGTGCCAGCAGTTCAGGTCTCAAAGAGACCCAGTACTTC. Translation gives CASSSGLKETQYF.

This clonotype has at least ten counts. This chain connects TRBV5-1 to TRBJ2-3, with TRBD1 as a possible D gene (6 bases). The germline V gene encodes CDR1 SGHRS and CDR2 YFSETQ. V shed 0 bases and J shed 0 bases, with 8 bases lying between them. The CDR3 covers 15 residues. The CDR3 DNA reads TGCGCCAGCAGCTTGGGGACAGAAAGCACAGATACGCAGTATTTT. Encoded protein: CASSLGTESTDTQYF.

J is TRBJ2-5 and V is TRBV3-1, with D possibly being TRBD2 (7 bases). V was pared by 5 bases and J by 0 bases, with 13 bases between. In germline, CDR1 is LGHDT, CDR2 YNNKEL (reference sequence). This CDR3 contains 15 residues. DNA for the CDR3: TGTGCCAGCAGCAATGGGGGGGCCCACCAAGAGACCCAGTACTTC. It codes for CASSNGGAHQETQYF.

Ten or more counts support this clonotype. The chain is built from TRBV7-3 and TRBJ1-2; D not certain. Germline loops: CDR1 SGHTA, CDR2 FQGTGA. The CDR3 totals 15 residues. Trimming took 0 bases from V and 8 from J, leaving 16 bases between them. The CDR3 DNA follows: TGTGCCAGCAGCTTAACGGGTGGGGAAGTGCCCGGCTACACCTTC. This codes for CASSLTGGEVPGYTF. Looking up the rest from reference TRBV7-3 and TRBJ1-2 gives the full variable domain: GAGVSQTPSNKVTEKGKYVELRCDPISGHTALYWYRQSLGQGPEFLIYFQGTGAADDSGLPNDRFFAVRPEGSVSTLKIQRTERGDSAVYLCASSLTGGEVPGYTFGSGTRLTVV.

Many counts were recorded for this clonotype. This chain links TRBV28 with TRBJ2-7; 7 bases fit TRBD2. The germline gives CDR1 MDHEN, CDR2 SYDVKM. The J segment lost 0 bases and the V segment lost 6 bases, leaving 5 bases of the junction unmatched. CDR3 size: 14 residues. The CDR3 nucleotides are TGTGCCAGCAGCCACCCTAGCGGCTCCTACGAGCAGTACTTC. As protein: CASSHPSGSYEQYF.

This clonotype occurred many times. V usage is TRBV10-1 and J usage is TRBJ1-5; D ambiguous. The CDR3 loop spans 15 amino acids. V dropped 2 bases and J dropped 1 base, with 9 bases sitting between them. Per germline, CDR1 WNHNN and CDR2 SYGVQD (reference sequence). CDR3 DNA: TGCGCCAGCAGTGAGAGGCAGACCAGCAATCAGCCCCAGCATTTT. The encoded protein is CASSERQTSNQPQHF.

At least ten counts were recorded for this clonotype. The DNA of the CDR3 is TGCAGTGCTAGGCGACAGGGCCAAGAGACCCAGTACTTC. Translated: CSARRQGQETQYF. The chain recombines TRBV20-1 with TRBJ2-5; 7 bases fit TRBD1. V shed 3 bases and J 1 base; nucleotides not matched to a gene: 2. The germline gives CDR1 DFQATT, CDR2 SNEGSKA (reference sequence). The CDR3 is made up of 13 amino acids.

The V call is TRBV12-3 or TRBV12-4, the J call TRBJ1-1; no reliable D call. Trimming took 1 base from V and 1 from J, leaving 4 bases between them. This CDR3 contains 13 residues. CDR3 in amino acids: CASSLGWNTEAFF. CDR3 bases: TGTGCCAGCAGTTTAGGCTGGAACACTGAAGCTTTCTTT.

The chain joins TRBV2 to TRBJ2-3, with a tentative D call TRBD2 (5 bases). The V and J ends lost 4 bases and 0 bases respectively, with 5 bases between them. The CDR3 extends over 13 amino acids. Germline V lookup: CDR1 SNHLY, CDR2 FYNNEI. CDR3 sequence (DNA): TGTGCCAGCAGTGGGACTAGCACAGATACGCAGTATTTT. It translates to CASSGTSTDTQYF.

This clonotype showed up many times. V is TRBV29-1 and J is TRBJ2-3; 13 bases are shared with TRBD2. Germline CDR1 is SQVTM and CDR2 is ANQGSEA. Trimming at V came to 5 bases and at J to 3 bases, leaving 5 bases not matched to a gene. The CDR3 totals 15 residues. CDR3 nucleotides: TGCAGCGTTTCCGGACTAGCGGGAGTAACAGATACGCAGTATTTT. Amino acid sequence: CSVSGLAGVTDTQYF.

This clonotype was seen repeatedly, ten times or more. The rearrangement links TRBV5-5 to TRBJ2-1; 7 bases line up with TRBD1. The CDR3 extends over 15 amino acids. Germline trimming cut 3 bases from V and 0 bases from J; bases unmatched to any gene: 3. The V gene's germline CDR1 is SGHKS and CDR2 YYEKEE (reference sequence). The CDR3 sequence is CASSWDSYSYNEQFF. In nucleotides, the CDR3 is TGTGCCAGCAGCTGGGACAGTTACTCCTACAATGAGCAGTTCTTC. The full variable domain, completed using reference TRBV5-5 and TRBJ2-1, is DAGVTQSPTHLIKTRGQQVTLRCSPISGHKSVSWYQQVLGQGPQFIFQYYEKEERGRGNFPDRFSARQFPNYSSELNVNALLLGDSALYLCASSWDSYSYNEQFFGPGTRLTVL.

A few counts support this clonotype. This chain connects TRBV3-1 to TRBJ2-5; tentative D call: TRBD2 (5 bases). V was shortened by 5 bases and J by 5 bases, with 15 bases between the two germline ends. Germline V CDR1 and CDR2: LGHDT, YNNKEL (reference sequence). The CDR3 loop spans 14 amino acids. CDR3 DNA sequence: TGTGCCAGCAGCTCGGGCCTCCAGCGGGAGACCCAGTACTTC. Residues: CASSSGLQRETQYF.

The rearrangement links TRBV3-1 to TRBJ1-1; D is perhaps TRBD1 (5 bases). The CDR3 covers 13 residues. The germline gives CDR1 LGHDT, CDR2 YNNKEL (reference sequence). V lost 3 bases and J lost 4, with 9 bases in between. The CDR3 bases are TGTGCCAGCAGCCAGGCAGACAGCACTGAAGCTTTCTTT. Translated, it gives CASSQADSTEAFF.

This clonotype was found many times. The CDR3 protein is CASSNDRANEKLFF. CDR3 DNA sequence: TGCGCCAGCAGTAATGACAGGGCTAATGAAAAACTGTTTTTT. The rearrangement joins TRBV5-1 to TRBJ1-4, with TRBD1 identical over 7 bases. The V and J ends lost 5 bases and 3 bases, in that order; junction bases with no gene match: 4. CDR1 is SGHRS, CDR2 YFSETQ, per germline. The CDR3 runs to 14 residues.

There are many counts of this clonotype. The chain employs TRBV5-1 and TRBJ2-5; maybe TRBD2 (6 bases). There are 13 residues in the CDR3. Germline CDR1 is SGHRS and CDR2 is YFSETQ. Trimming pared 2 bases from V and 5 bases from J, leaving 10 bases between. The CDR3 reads CASSFGRAETQYF. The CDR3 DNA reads TGCGCCAGCAGCTTCGGGAGAGCGGAGACCCAGTACTTC.

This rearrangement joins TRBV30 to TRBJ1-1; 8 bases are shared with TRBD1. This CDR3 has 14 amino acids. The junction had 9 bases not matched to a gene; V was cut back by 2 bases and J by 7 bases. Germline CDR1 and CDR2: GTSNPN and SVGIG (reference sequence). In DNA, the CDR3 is TGTGCCTGGAGTAAAGTAAGGACAGGGATTGAAGCTTTCTTT. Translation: CAWSKVRTGIEAFF.

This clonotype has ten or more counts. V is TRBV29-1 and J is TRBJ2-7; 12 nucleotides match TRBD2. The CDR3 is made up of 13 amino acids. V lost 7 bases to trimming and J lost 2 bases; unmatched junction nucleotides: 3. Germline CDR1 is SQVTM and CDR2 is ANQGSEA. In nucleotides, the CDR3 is TGCAGCGGAACTAGCGGGAGGACCTACGAGCAGTACTTC. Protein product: CSGTSGRTYEQYF.

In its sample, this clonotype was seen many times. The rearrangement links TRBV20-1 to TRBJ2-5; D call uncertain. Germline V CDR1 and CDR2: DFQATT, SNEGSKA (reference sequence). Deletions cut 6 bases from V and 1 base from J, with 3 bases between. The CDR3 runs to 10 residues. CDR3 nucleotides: TGCAGTGCAAGCCAAGAGACCCAGTACTTC. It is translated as CSASQETQYF.

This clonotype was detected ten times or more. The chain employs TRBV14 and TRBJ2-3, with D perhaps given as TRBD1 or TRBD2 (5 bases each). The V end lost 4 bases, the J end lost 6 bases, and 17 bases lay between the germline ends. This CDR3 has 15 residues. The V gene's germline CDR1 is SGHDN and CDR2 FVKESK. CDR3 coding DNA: TGTGCCAGCAGCCGCTTTCTCGGGACGATCGATACGCAGTATTTT. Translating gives CASSRFLGTIDTQYF.

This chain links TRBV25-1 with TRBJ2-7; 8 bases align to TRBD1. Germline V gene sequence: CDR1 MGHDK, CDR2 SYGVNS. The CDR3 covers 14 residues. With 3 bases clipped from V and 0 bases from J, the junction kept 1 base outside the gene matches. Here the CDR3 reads CASSEDRVSYEQYF. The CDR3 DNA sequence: TGTGCCAGCAGTGAGGACAGGGTCTCCTACGAGCAGTACTTC.

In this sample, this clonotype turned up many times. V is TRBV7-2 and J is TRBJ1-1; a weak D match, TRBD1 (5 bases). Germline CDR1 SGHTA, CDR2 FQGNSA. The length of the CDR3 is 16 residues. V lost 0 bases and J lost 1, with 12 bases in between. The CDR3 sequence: CASSLAHAGQNTEAFF. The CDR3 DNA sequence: TGTGCCAGCAGCTTAGCGCATGCAGGACAGAACACTGAAGCTTTCTTT.

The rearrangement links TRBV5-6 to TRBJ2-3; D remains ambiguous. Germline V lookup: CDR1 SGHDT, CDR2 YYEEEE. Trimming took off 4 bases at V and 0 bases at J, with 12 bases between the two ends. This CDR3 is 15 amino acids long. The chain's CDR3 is CASSPTVLSTDTQYF. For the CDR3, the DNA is TGTGCCAGCAGCCCGACTGTCCTTAGCACAGATACGCAGTATTTT.